The T cell receptor beta chain under discussion was sequenced for a study of cytomegalovirus exposure and HLA in healthy donors. Study findings and constraints: When analyzed later, the rates of TCR association showed variation by HLA locus, with DRB1 the most and HLA-C the fewest. Reported performance of the classifier showed diagnosis of cytomegalovirus status with high specificity and sensitivity. Reportedly, a later analysis found an Asian-associated ancestry cluster had fewer N-insertions than the roughly 630-donor mean.

Worth noting for this clone: The antigen is undetermined.

Trimming took 1 base from V and 0 from J, leaving 16 bases between them. The CDR3 contains 18 residues. Germline values: CDR1 SGHAT, CDR2 FQDESV (reference sequence). 13 Jbeta primers and 60 Vbeta primers were used for the PCR. The assay was immunoSEQ multiplex PCR, and TCRdb's table has in-frame clones only and misses some. The sample yields about 120,000 clones, roughly 80% seen once. This TCR was sampled from a man under 40 in good health and CMV-seronegative. The sequenced material came from PBMCs. The J gene is TRBJ1-3, the V gene TRBV11-1; possible D gene TRBD1, 5 bases. The CDR3 is CASSLDIREACSGNTIYF. CDR3 coding DNA: TGTGCCAGCAGCTTAGATATCAGGGAGGCCTGCTCTGGAAACACCATATATTTT. Filled out from reference TRBV11-1 and TRBJ1-3, the complete variable domain reads EAEVAQSPRYKITEKSQAVAFWCDPISGHATLYWYRQILGQGPELLVQFQDESVVDDSQLPKDRFSAERLKGVDSTLKIQPAELGDSAMYLCASSLDIREACSGNTIYFGEGSWLTVV.